The 10 T cell receptor beta chains listed next were all sequenced from one sample in a study of blood T cells in healthy people across ages (dated by TCRdb to the mid-2010s). Preparation of the library involved 5' RACE. Sequencing instrument: Illumina HiSeq 2500. A second PCR of roughly 6 to 11 cycles was run with a J-beta primer mix and a sample-barcoded 5' primer. TCRdb itself trimmed the public reads at Q25 with fastp, ran MiXCR and retained productive beta chains. Rows are unified per CDR3 protein, each entry keeping the most common DNA and genes. The sample table holds some 640,000 distinct CDR3 sequences, of which roughly 49% were seen once. The ten largest make up 30% to 35% of the sample. Input material: blood. The receptors here all came from a woman between 55 and 75 years old in good health.

About this clonotype itself: The junction and the germline gene differ at one end; a read error may be behind it. V gene TRBV3-1 combines with J gene TRBJ2-5; D possibly uses TRBD1 or TRBD2 (6 bases each). The closer fit of TRBJ2-7 to the DNA end suggests the J call may be wrong. The length of the CDR3 is 14 residues. The germline V gene encodes CDR1 LGHDT and CDR2 YNNKEL (reference sequence). CDR3 sequence (DNA): TGTGTCAGCAGCCTGCGGGACACCTTCTACGAGCAGTACTTC. This encodes CVSSLRDTFYEQYF.

In the case of this clonotype: A much larger clonotype is one base distant, so this may be a read error. The V call is TRBV11-1, the J call TRBJ2-3; D call uncertain. In germline, CDR1 is SGHAT, CDR2 FQDESV (reference sequence). CDR3 length: 14 amino acids. Trimming took 5 bases from V and 4 from J, leaving 13 bases between them. CDR3 sequence reads: CASSPDSGADTQYF. The DNA of the CDR3 is TGTGCCAGCAGCCCAGATAGTGGGGCAGATACGCAGTATTTT.

The chain combines TRBV4-2 with TRBJ1-2; D gene ambiguous. The ends were cut back, 0 bases at V and 2 bases at J, with 7 bases in the middle. This CDR3 comprises 14 residues. The germline gives CDR1 LGHNA, CDR2 YNFKEQ. The CDR3 DNA sequence: TGTGCCAGCAGCCAAGAAACCGGGAACTATGGCTACACCTTC. It encodes CASSQETGNYGYTF.

The chain is built from TRBV20-1 and TRBJ2-1; TRBD1 might be the D (5 bases). The V end was cut by 8 bases, the J end by 9 bases, with 17 bases between. Germline-derived CDR1 and CDR2 are DFQATT and SNEGSKA (reference sequence). This CDR3 has 12 residues. The CDR3 sequence is CSQPAGFGEQFF. DNA of the CDR3: TGCAGTCAGCCGGCAGGGTTCGGTGAGCAGTTCTTC.

The rearrangement joins TRBV6-6 to TRBJ2-5; no definite D call. V was clipped by 5 bases and J by 5 bases, with 18 bases between them. The length of the CDR3 is 15 residues. CDR1 and CDR2 from the germline V gene are MNHNY and SVGAGI (reference sequence). This CDR3 is CASSLTETPRETQYF. DNA for the CDR3: TGTGCCAGCAGTCTCACCGAGACCCCCCGGGAGACCCAGTACTTC.

Worth noting for this clonotype: Germline and junction disagree at one end, which may indicate a read error. V is TRBV7-7 and J is TRBJ2-1; 11 nucleotides agree with TRBD2. The germline V gene encodes CDR1 SSHAT and CDR2 FNYEAQ (reference sequence). The CDR3 spans 16 residues. CDR3 in amino acids: CASSPTLAGVGNEQFF. CDR3 nucleotide sequence: TGTGCTAGCAGCCCGACACTAGCGGGAGTTGGTAATGAGCAGTTCTTC.

V and J are TRBV7-9 and TRBJ2-7, with D perhaps TRBD1 (5 bases). The germline V gene encodes CDR1 SEHNR and CDR2 FQNEAQ (reference sequence). Between the trimmed V and J ends, which lost 5 bases and 2 bases, there was a span of 13 bases. CDR3 size: 14 residues. The CDR3 region is CASSTVTDTYEQYF. CDR3 nucleotides: TGTGCCAGCAGCACTGTGACAGATACCTACGAGCAGTACTTC.

This chain joins TRBV6-2 or TRBV6-3 and TRBJ2-7; D could derive from TRBD1 or TRBD2 (5 bases each). V was cut by 0 bases and J by 2 bases, with 14 bases left in between. Germline CDR1 MNHEY, CDR2 SVGEGT. The length of the CDR3 is 16 residues. For the CDR3, the DNA is TGTGCCAGCAGTTACTCCGCCCCAGGGAGCGCCTACGAGCAGTACTTC. Amino acid sequence: CASSYSAPGSAYEQYF.

This chain connects TRBV27 to TRBJ2-2; 12 bases map to TRBD2. Trimming removed 6 bases from V and 10 bases from J; junction bases left unmatched: 18. The CDR3 runs to 18 residues. Germline CDR1 reads MNHEY; CDR2 reads SMNVEV (reference sequence). CDR3 sequence: CASSLILAGGPSFEELFF. Here the CDR3 DNA reads TGTGCCAGCAGCCTTATTCTAGCGGGAGGGCCGAGTTTTGAGGAGCTGTTTTTT.

This clonotype was found a few times. The chain uses TRBV5-5 and TRBJ2-2, with TRBD2 matching 7 bases. With V trimmed by 0 bases and J by 6 bases, 2 bases remained unmatched. Germline lookup yields CDR1 SGHKS and CDR2 YYEKEE (reference sequence). The CDR3 sequence is 14 residues long. The CDR3 DNA reads TGTGCCAGCAGCTTGGGAAGCGGGGCCGGGGAGCTGTTTTTT. It specifies CASSLGSGAGELFF.